Listed below are T cell receptor beta chains from one sample, sequenced in a study of shared clonotypes between healthy human individuals. Using immunoSEQ multiplex PCR, the repertoire was profiled, and TCRdb retains in-frame clones only, with some absent. The table has roughly 1,600,000 clones, 98% seen once; the top ten hold under 0.45%. Sequencing was done on a sample of naive CD4+ T cells sorted from blood. The receptors here all came from a man in his thirties or forties in good health. Both conserved end residues are part of each CDR3.

cdr3_aa: CASSTGLAGLSGEQFF
cdr3_length: 16
v_call: TRBV5-1

cdr3_aa: CASSLAVQGYEQYF
cdr3_length: 14
v_call: TRBV7-9

cdr3_aa: CASGLVVGVETVPYEQYF
cdr3_length: 18
v_call: TRBV12-5

cdr3_aa: CASSYVGSGTQYF
cdr3_length: 13
v_call: TRBV6-6

cdr3_aa: CATSRRQGRNTGELFF
cdr3_length: 16
v_call: TRBV15

cdr3_aa: CASSPLGTSGRRPYNEQFF
cdr3_length: 19
v_call: TRBV18

cdr3_aa: CASSLANLYNEQFF
cdr3_length: 14
v_call: TRBV5-1

cdr3_aa: CASRADRGRFNQPQHF
cdr3_length: 16
v_call: TRBV28

cdr3_aa: CASSSPSGRYEQYF
cdr3_length: 14
v_call: TRBV28

cdr3_aa: CAISRSDRAGYTF
cdr3_length: 13
v_call: TRBV10-3

cdr3_aa: CASTEGGYGNTIYF
cdr3_length: 14
v_call: TRBV6-5

cdr3_aa: CASSRETVGTYEQYF
cdr3_length: 15
v_call: TRBV5-1

cdr3_aa: CASSQGLGPRPGNTIYF
cdr3_length: 17
v_call: TRBV4-3

cdr3_aa: CASSQGSNQPQHF
cdr3_length: 13
v_call: TRBV6-5

cdr3_aa: CASSSGQGTGELFF
cdr3_length: 14
v_call: TRBV6-5

cdr3_aa: CASSLAGMNTEAFF
cdr3_length: 14
v_call: TRBV7-9

cdr3_aa: CASSYSSQGNTEAFF
cdr3_length: 15
v_call: TRBV6-5

cdr3_aa: CASSTSRGNTEAFF
cdr3_length: 14
v_call: TRBV6-5

cdr3_aa: CATSRDPGRSYEQYF
cdr3_length: 15
v_call: TRBV15

cdr3_aa: CASSITQGLGEADTQYF
cdr3_length: 17
v_call: TRBV19

cdr3_aa: CASSLIGQPQHF
cdr3_length: 12
v_call: TRBV11-2

cdr3_aa: CSVRDATYEQYF
cdr3_length: 12
v_call: TRBV29-1

cdr3_aa: CASSTGTLSYEQYF
cdr3_length: 14
v_call: TRBV19

cdr3_aa: CASSLRRGRQPQHF
cdr3_length: 14
v_call: TRBV28

cdr3_aa: CATSGTWGLADHEQYF
cdr3_length: 16
v_call: TRBV15

cdr3_aa: CASSFLLTATYEQYF
cdr3_length: 15
v_call: TRBV19

cdr3_aa: CASNRGDSNQPQHF
cdr3_length: 14
v_call: TRBV9

cdr3_aa: CASSPGQPSGYEQYF
cdr3_length: 15
v_call: TRBV19

cdr3_aa: CASSHPGGVNEAFF
cdr3_length: 14
v_call: TRBV5-1

cdr3_aa: CASTAGLTYNEQFF
cdr3_length: 14
v_call: TRBV2

cdr3_aa: CASSQQGWGYTGELFF
cdr3_length: 16
v_call: TRBV13

cdr3_aa: CASSSGGQGPGYTF
cdr3_length: 14
v_call: TRBV28

cdr3_aa: CASSHHQGVQSGNTIYF
cdr3_length: 17
v_call: TRBV4-3

cdr3_aa: CSVRPRPSEQTQYF
cdr3_length: 14
v_call: TRBV29-1

cdr3_aa: CASSKRPQETQYF
cdr3_length: 13
v_call: TRBV5-1

cdr3_aa: CASSHKNYPGLAGEWSYNEQFF
cdr3_length: 22
v_call: TRBV4-3

cdr3_aa: CASSLAPFGGGQNEQFF
cdr3_length: 17
v_call: TRBV5-1

cdr3_aa: CASSPLAGAVPDTQYF
cdr3_length: 16
v_call: TRBV7-8

cdr3_aa: CASSKTGTTIPYEQYF
cdr3_length: 16
v_call: TRBV5-8

cdr3_aa: CASSNRDRGTFF
cdr3_length: 12
v_call: TRBV7-9

cdr3_aa: CAISESGFSSTDTQYF
cdr3_length: 16
v_call: TRBV10-3

cdr3_aa: CASSRPVNQPQHF
cdr3_length: 13
v_call: TRBV28

cdr3_aa: CASSNHPGRGYEKLFF
cdr3_length: 16
v_call: TRBV7-9

cdr3_aa: CASSLRPLEKLFF
cdr3_length: 13
v_call: TRBV13

cdr3_aa: CASSPGLAGNEQFF
cdr3_length: 14
v_call: TRBV11-2

cdr3_aa: CASNSGSTYNEQFF
cdr3_length: 14
v_call: TRBV27

cdr3_aa: CASSLAISFEQFF
cdr3_length: 13
v_call: TRBV5-4

cdr3_aa: CASSLPSIEQFF
cdr3_length: 12
v_call: TRBV28

cdr3_aa: CASSLQGRLASRNEQFF
cdr3_length: 17
v_call: TRBV5-1

cdr3_aa: CASTPQHPNEQYF
cdr3_length: 13
v_call: TRBV7-2

cdr3_aa: CASSQFRVETQYF
cdr3_length: 13
v_call: TRBV4-1

cdr3_aa: CASSLAALAVSYNEQFF
cdr3_length: 17
v_call: TRBV7-8

cdr3_aa: CASSFSSAGGYAEKLFF
cdr3_length: 17
v_call: TRBV7-9

cdr3_aa: CASSEGRSRGEQFF
cdr3_length: 14
v_call: TRBV2